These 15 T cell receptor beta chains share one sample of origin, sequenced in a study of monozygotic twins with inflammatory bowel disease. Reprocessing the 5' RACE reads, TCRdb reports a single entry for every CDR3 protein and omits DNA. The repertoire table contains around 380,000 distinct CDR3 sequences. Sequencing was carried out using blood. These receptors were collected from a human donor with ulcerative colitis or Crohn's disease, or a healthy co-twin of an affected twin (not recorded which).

The CDR3 is CATSDSGAQPQHF. This chain links TRBV24-1 with TRBJ1-5. There are 13 residues in the CDR3. Germline V gene sequence: CDR1 KGHDR, CDR2 SFDVKD.

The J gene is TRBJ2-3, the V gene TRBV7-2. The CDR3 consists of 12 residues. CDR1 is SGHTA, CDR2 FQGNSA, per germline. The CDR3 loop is CASSSWEDTQYF.

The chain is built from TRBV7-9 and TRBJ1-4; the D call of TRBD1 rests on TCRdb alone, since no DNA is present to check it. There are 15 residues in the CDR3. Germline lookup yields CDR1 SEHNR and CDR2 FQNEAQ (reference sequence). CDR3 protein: CASSLRDRINEKLFF.

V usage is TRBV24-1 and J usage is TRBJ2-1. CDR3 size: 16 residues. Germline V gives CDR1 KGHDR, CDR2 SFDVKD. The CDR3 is CATSDFDSSSYNEQFF.

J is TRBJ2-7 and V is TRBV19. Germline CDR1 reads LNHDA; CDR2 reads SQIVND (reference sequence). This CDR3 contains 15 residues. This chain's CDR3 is CASSMRSGRYYEQYF.

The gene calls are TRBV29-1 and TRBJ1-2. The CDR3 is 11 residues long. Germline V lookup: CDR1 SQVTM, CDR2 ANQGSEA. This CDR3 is CSGTSVDGYTF. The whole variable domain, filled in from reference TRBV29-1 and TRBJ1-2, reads SAVISQKPSRDICQRGTSLTIQCQVDSQVTMMFWYRQQPGQSLTLIATANQGSEATYESGFVIDKFPISRPNLTFSTLTVSNMSPEDSSIYLCSGTSVDGYTFGSGTRLTVV.

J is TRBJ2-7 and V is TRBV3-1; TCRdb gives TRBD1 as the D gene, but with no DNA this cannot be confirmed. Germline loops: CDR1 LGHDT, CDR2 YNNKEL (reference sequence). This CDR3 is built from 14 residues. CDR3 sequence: CASSQSGQGSEQYF.

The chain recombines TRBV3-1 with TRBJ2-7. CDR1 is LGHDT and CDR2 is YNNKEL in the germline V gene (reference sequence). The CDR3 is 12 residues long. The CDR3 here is CASSQRRAEQYF.

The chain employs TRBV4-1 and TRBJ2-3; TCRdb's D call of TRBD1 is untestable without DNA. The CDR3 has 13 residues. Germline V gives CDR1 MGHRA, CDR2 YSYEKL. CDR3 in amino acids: CASSPDRADTQYF.

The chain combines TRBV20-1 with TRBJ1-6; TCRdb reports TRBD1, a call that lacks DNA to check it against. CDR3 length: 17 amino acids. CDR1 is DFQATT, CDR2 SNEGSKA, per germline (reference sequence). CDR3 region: CSASVDRRSSYNSPLHF.

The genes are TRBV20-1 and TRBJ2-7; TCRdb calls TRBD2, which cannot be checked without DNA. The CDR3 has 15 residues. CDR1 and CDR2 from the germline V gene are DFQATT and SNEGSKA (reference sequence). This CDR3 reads CSARVSSGPYYEQYF.

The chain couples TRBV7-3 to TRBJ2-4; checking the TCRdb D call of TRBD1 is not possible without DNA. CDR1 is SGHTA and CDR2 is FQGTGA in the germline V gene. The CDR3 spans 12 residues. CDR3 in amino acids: CASAPGADIQYF. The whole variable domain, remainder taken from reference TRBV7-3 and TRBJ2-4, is GAGVSQTPSNKVTEKGKYVELRCDPISGHTALYWYRQSLGQGPEFLIYFQGTGAADDSGLPNDRFFAVRPEGSVSTLKIQRTERGDSAVYLCASAPGADIQYFGAGTRLSVL.

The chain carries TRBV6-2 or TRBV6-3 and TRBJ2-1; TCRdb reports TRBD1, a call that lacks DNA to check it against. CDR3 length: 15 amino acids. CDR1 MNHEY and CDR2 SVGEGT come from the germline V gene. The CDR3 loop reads CASSWGGGGGNEQFF.

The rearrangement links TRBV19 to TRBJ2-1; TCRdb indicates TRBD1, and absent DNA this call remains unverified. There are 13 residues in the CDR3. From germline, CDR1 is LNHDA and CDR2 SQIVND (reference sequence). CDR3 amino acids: CASSIGRDNEQFF.

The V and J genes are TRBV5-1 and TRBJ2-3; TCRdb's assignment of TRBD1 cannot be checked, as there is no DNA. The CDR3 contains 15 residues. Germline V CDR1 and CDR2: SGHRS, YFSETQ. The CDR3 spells CASRSGAIPTDTQYF.